The 17 T cell receptor beta chains listed next were all sequenced from one sample in a study of blood T cell repertoires in COVID-19. TCRdb keeps only in-frame clones here, not all; method: immunoSEQ multiplex PCR. The table records over 75,000 clones, roughly 90% of them present only once. The sequenced material came from peripheral blood. The receptors originated from a human donor with COVID-19, enrolled during active disease. The donor label of this sample is uncertain.

The chain uses TRBV5-1 and TRBJ1-2; D perhaps matches TRBD1 (6 bases). CDR1 and CDR2 from the germline V gene are SGHRS and YFSETQ. V lost 1 base to trimming and J lost 0 bases, with 10 bases between them. There are 15 residues in the CDR3. The CDR3 DNA follows: TGCGCCAGCAGCTTGTCGGCAGGGGCTAACTATGGCTACACCTTC. This codes for CASSLSAGANYGYTF.

This chain joins TRBV2 and TRBJ1-2; D call uncertain. Germline V gives CDR1 SNHLY, CDR2 FYNNEI. There are 12 residues in the CDR3. Trimming left V 6 bases short and J 4 bases short, with 9 bases between. The CDR3 sequence is CASRAQTYGYTF. DNA for the CDR3: TGTGCCAGCAGGGCACAGACCTATGGCTACACCTTC. The whole variable domain, filled in from reference TRBV2 and TRBJ1-2, reads EPEVTQTPSHQVTQMGQEVILRCVPISNHLYFYWYRQILGQKVEFLVSFYNNEISEKSEIFDDQFSVERPDGSNFTLKIRSTKLEDSAMYFCASRAQTYGYTFGSGTRLTVV.

In its sample, this clone was seen once. The J gene is TRBJ1-2, the V gene TRBV28; 7 nucleotides line up with TRBD1. The CDR3 has 16 amino acids. Germline-derived CDR1 and CDR2 are MDHEN and SYDVKM. V lost 4 bases to trimming and J lost 4 bases; unmatched junction nucleotides: 12. CDR3 in amino acids: CASSSPRRDRSYGYTF. The CDR3 DNA reads TGTGCCAGCAGTTCTCCCAGGCGGGACAGATCCTATGGCTACACCTTC.

The J gene is TRBJ2-3, the V gene TRBV5-1; D not resolved. There are 16 residues in the CDR3. Germline CDR1 is SGHRS and CDR2 is YFSETQ. Trimming removed 0 bases at V and 0 bases at J, with 11 bases between. Here the CDR3 DNA reads TGCGCCAGCAGCTTGGCCGACACAGCTAGCACAGATACGCAGTATTTT. Translation gives CASSLADTASTDTQYF.

J is TRBJ2-7 and V is TRBV19; D is undetermined. Trimming took 6 bases from V and 0 from J, leaving 9 bases between them. The germline CDR1 and CDR2 sequences are LNHDA and SQIVND (reference sequence). CDR3 size: 13 residues. The CDR3 DNA follows: TGTGCCAGTAGCTTATCGAGCTCCTACGAGCAGTACTTC. The encoded protein is CASSLSSSYEQYF.

The chain joins TRBV2 to TRBJ1-6; D is possibly TRBD1 (6 bases). This CDR3 has 16 residues. Germline V CDR1 and CDR2: SNHLY, FYNNEI. Trimming left V 2 bases short and J 9 bases short, with 17 bases between. The DNA for the CDR3 is TGTGCCAGCAGTGAAAGGGACACCACAAGCGGTTCACCCCTCCACTTT. The encoded protein is CASSERDTTSGSPLHF.

The chain is built from TRBV28 and TRBJ2-7, with 8 bases fitting TRBD2. CDR1 MDHEN and CDR2 SYDVKM come from the germline V gene. This CDR3 is 18 amino acids long. The V gene end was trimmed by 6 bases and the J gene end by 3 bases; junction bases not matched to a gene: 19. CDR3 nucleotide sequence: TGTGCCAGCAGCCCCTTAGGGGCGGGAGGCTTCCAACTCTACGAGCAGTACTTC. Translation: CASSPLGAGGFQLYEQYF. The full variable domain, rest sourced from reference TRBV28 and TRBJ2-7, is DVKVTQSSRYLVKRTGEKVFLECVQDMDHENMFWYRQDPGLGLRLIYFSYDVKMKEKGDIPEGYSVSREKKERFSLILESASTNQTSMYLCASSPLGAGGFQLYEQYFGPGTRLTVT.

As regards this clone: Within the sample, other DNA sequences also encode this same CDR3. This chain uses TRBV5-1 with TRBJ2-1; the match to TRBD2 covers 8 bases. This CDR3 has 15 amino acids. Per germline, CDR1 SGHRS and CDR2 YFSETQ. Losses at the gene ends were 2 bases for V and 2 bases for J; bases not matched to a gene: 3. For the CDR3, the DNA is TGCGCCAGCAGCTTAGGTAGCGGGGCCTACAATGAGCAGTTCTTC. Protein: CASSLGSGAYNEQFF.

The J gene is TRBJ1-6, the V gene TRBV7-9, with D possibly TRBD1 on 6 matching bases. CDR1 SEHNR and CDR2 FQNEAQ come from the germline V gene (reference sequence). Deletions cut 4 bases from V and 11 bases from J, with 18 bases between. The CDR3 loop spans 15 amino acids. The CDR3 region has the DNA TGTGCCAGCAGCTACCTGATCGGGGGGCGTACACCCCTCCACTTT. This encodes CASSYLIGGRTPLHF.

CDR3 region: CASVPSGQGDQPQHF. The CDR3 nucleotides read TGTGCCAGTGTCCCTAGTGGCCAGGGGGATCAGCCCCAGCATTTT. The chain recombines TRBV7-2 with TRBJ1-5; 7 nucleotides agree with TRBD1. The ends lost 9 bases at V and 5 bases at J; junction bases unmatched: 13. Germline V lookup: CDR1 SGHTA, CDR2 FQGNSA. This CDR3 comprises 15 residues. The whole variable domain, filled in from reference TRBV7-2 and TRBJ1-5, reads GAGVSQSPSNKVTEKGKDVELRCDPISGHTALYWYRQSLGQGLEFLIYFQGNSAPDKSGLPSDRFSAERTGGSVSTLTIQRTQQEDSAVYLCASVPSGQGDQPQHFGDGTRLSIL.

J is TRBJ1-2 and V is TRBV6-5; D is unresolved. The germline V gene encodes CDR1 MNHEY and CDR2 SVGAGI. V lost 6 bases and J lost 4, with 6 bases in between. The CDR3 has 11 amino acids. As DNA, the CDR3 is TGTGCCAGCAGGCGGGGCTATGGCTACACCTTC. Translated: CASRRGYGYTF.

This clone was observed once. The V gene is TRBV5-6, the J gene TRBJ2-7; 7 bases map to TRBD1. The junction had 11 bases not matched to a gene; V was cut back by 5 bases and J by 6 bases. Germline assignment: CDR1 SGHDT and CDR2 YYEEEE. The CDR3 length is 14 residues. CDR3 sequence: CASRPRQGFAEQYF. As DNA, the CDR3 is TGTGCCAGCAGGCCCAGACAGGGCTTCGCCGAGCAGTACTTC.

As regards this clone: Lacking the conserved final phenylalanine or tryptophan, this CDR3 likely reflects a read error. No DNA is shown, since the ends of the CDR3 on it are uncertain; the CDR3 is the one TCRdb lists. This chain links TRBV11-2 with TRBJ1-2; TRBD1 is the table's D call, not checked against the DNA. 14 amino acids form the CDR3, both terminal residues included. Germline V gene data show CDR1 as SGHAT and CDR2 as FQNNGV. The CDR3 sequence is CASSQESLSWQGIT.

This clone was counted once. J is TRBJ2-5 and V is TRBV6-5; no definite D call. Germline-derived CDR1 and CDR2 are MNHEY and SVGAGI. CDR3 length: 15 residues. V was clipped by 0 bases and J by 2 bases, with 10 bases between them. In nucleotides, the CDR3 is TGTGCCAGCAGTTACTCCACCGGGTTACAAGAGACCCAGTACTTC. This sequence encodes CASSYSTGLQETQYF.

This chain connects TRBV30 to TRBJ2-7; no firm D call. The CDR3 sequence is 15 residues long. Germline loops: CDR1 GTSNPN, CDR2 SVGIG (reference sequence). The germline V and J ends were trimmed by 2 bases and 0 bases, with 14 bases remaining between them. The CDR3 coding sequence is TGTGCCTGGAGTCACCCACCCCCCGGCTCCTACGAGCAGTACTTC. Translated: CAWSHPPPGSYEQYF.

V and J are TRBV7-2 and TRBJ1-4, with a weak D call TRBD1 (5 bases). The CDR3 consists of 14 residues. V lost 1 base and J 8 bases, leaving 11 bases between the germline ends. CDR1 is SGHTA, CDR2 FQGNSA, per germline. Here the CDR3 reads CASSLEVRGEKLFF. The CDR3 DNA follows: TGTGCCAGCAGCTTAGAGGTCCGGGGGGAAAAACTGTTTTTT.

In its sample, this clone was seen once. The chain is built from TRBV2 and TRBJ1-1, with 12 bases that match TRBD1. Trimming removed 5 bases from V and 4 bases from J; junction bases left unmatched: 8. CDR1 SNHLY and CDR2 FYNNEI come from the germline V gene. This CDR3 comprises 16 residues. CDR3 sequence reads: CASSRDRGRLSTEAFF. DNA for the CDR3: TGTGCCAGCAGTCGGGACAGGGGGCGATTGAGCACTGAAGCTTTCTTT.